Listed below are T cell receptor beta chains from one sample, sequenced in a study of cytomegalovirus exposure and HLA in healthy donors. Profiling relied on immunoSEQ multiplex PCR, and the TCRdb table lists in-frame clones only, not all of them. This sample has approximately 150,000 clones; roughly 77% occur once, and the top ten carry less than 5.5%. Sequencing was done on a sample of PBMCs. The receptors originated from a male donor in good health and CMV-seronegative. CDR3s include the opening cysteine and the closing phenylalanine or tryptophan. Each record gives: clone size, V gene, D gene, J gene, CDR3 protein, CDR3 DNA. A D gene is named only where the DNA matches it firmly. Rows may omit the clone size; those that give it use once, few, many or a size class.

abundance: once; v_gene: TRBV4-1; d_gene: TRBD2; j_gene: TRBJ2-1; CDR3aa: CASSLLTSGDYYNEQLF; CDR3nt: TGCGCCAGCAGCCTTCTTACTAGCGGGGATTACTACAATGAGCAGCTCTTC
abundance: .; v_gene: TRBV27; d_gene: .; j_gene: TRBJ1-5; CDR3aa: CASSRGSLQPQHF; CDR3nt: TGTGCCAGCAGTCGAGGGTCACTCCAGCCCCAGCATTTT
abundance: .; v_gene: TRBV2; d_gene: .; j_gene: TRBJ1-2; CDR3aa: CASSPDTNYGYTF; CDR3nt: TGTGCCAGCAGTCCGGACACAAACTATGGCTACACCTTC
abundance: few; v_gene: TRBV18; d_gene: TRBD1; j_gene: TRBJ2-6; CDR3aa: CASSHGTGRSGANVLTF; CDR3nt: TGTGCCAGCTCACACGGGACAGGGCGATCTGGGGCCAACGTCCTGACTTTC
abundance: .; v_gene: TRBV5-5; d_gene: .; j_gene: TRBJ2-7; CDR3aa: CASSLGGGGVEQYF; CDR3nt: TGTGCCAGCAGCTTGGGGGGAGGAGGGGTTGAGCAGTACTTC
abundance: .; v_gene: TRBV4-2; d_gene: TRBD2; j_gene: TRBJ2-5; CDR3aa: CASSQDAGLAGGETQYF; CDR3nt: TGTGCCAGCAGCCAAGATGCTGGACTAGCGGGAGGAGAGACCCAGTACTTC
abundance: .; v_gene: TRBV27; d_gene: TRBD2; j_gene: TRBJ2-7; CDR3aa: CASSISSGGTLYEQYF; CDR3nt: TGTGCCAGCAGTATCTCTAGCGGGGGAACATTGTACGAGCAGTACTTC
abundance: .; v_gene: TRBV29-1; d_gene: TRBD2; j_gene: TRBJ2-7; CDR3aa: CSVLPREGGYYEQYF; CDR3nt: TGCAGCGTTCTCCCGCGGGAGGGGGGATACTACGAGCAGTACTTC
abundance: .; v_gene: TRBV5-1; d_gene: .; j_gene: TRBJ1-1; CDR3aa: CASSPGDLNTEAFF; CDR3nt: TGCGCCAGCAGCCCAGGGGATCTGAACACTGAAGCTTTCTTT
abundance: .; v_gene: TRBV6-6; d_gene: TRBD1; j_gene: TRBJ2-3; CDR3aa: CASSYPGQGVTDTQYF; CDR3nt: TGTGCCAGCAGTTACCCGGGACAGGGAGTAACAGATACGCAGTATTTT
abundance: .; v_gene: TRBV30; d_gene: .; j_gene: TRBJ2-7; CDR3aa: CAWSHSYEQYF; CDR3nt: TGTGCCTGGAGTCACTCCTACGAGCAGTACTTC
abundance: .; v_gene: TRBV9; d_gene: TRBD2; j_gene: TRBJ2-1; CDR3aa: CASSVVGGGINNEQFF; CDR3nt: TGTGCCAGCAGCGTAGTTGGGGGGGGGATAAACAATGAGCAGTTCTTC
abundance: .; v_gene: TRBV7-9; d_gene: .; j_gene: TRBJ1-2; CDR3aa: CASSLGGPANYGYTF; CDR3nt: TGTGCCAGCAGCTTAGGCGGCCCAGCTAACTATGGCTACACCTTC
abundance: .; v_gene: TRBV5-5; d_gene: .; j_gene: TRBJ1-2; CDR3aa: CASSSGGAPNYGYTF; CDR3nt: TGTGCCAGCAGCTCCGGGGGGGCGCCTAACTATGGCTACACCTTC
abundance: .; v_gene: TRBV14; d_gene: TRBD1; j_gene: TRBJ2-3; CDR3aa: CASSYTADRGDTQYF; CDR3nt: TGTGCCAGCAGCTACACCGCCGACAGGGGAGATACGCAGTATTTT
abundance: .; v_gene: TRBV6-6; d_gene: .; j_gene: TRBJ1-1; CDR3aa: CASSPGHSVGTEAFF; CDR3nt: TGTGCCAGCAGTCCCGGACATTCTGTGGGTACTGAAGCTTTCTTT
abundance: .; v_gene: TRBV10-3; d_gene: TRBD1; j_gene: TRBJ2-7; CDR3aa: CAISEDRGGYEQYF; CDR3nt: TGTGCCATCAGCGAGGACAGGGGCGGCTACGAGCAGTACTTC
abundance: .; v_gene: TRBV6-1; d_gene: TRBD1; j_gene: TRBJ1-5; CDR3aa: CASMLDRAGNQPQHF; CDR3nt: TGTGCCAGCATGCTTGACAGGGCCGGCAATCAGCCCCAGCATTTT
abundance: .; v_gene: TRBV15; d_gene: TRBD1; j_gene: TRBJ1-4; CDR3aa: CATSRETGASEKLFF; CDR3nt: TGTGCCACCAGCAGAGAGACAGGGGCGAGTGAAAAACTGTTTTTT
abundance: .; v_gene: TRBV5-1; d_gene: .; j_gene: TRBJ1-2; CDR3aa: CASSLSIIQKNYGYTF; CDR3nt: TGCGCCAGCAGCTTGTCGATAATACAGAAAAACTATGGCTACACCTTC
abundance: .; v_gene: TRBV28; d_gene: TRBD1; j_gene: TRBJ2-7; CDR3aa: CASSSGTGWYEQYF; CDR3nt: TGTGCCAGCAGTTCCGGGACAGGATGGTACGAGCAGTACTTC
abundance: .; v_gene: TRBV19; d_gene: TRBD1; j_gene: TRBJ1-1; CDR3aa: CASSMTGGAGDAFF; CDR3nt: TGTGCCAGTAGTATGACAGGGGGCGCGGGTGATGCTTTCTTT
abundance: .; v_gene: TRBV18; d_gene: .; j_gene: TRBJ1-1; CDR3aa: CASSPLAQKAFF; CDR3nt: TGTGCCAGCTCACCACTGGCTCAGAAAGCTTTCTTT
abundance: few; v_gene: TRBV6-6; d_gene: .; j_gene: TRBJ2-7; CDR3aa: CASSLPGTGERQQYF; CDR3nt: TGTGCCAGCAGTCTCCCCGGGACGGGGGAGAGGCAGCAGTACTTC
abundance: .; v_gene: TRBV6-6; d_gene: .; j_gene: TRBJ1-3; CDR3aa: CASTLPGSGNTIYF; CDR3nt: TGTGCCAGCACCCTACCCGGGTCTGGAAACACCATATATTTT
abundance: .; v_gene: TRBV28; d_gene: .; j_gene: TRBJ2-7; CDR3aa: CASSGYEQYF; CDR3nt: TGTGCCAGCTCAGGTTACGAGCAGTACTTC
abundance: .; v_gene: TRBV5-1; d_gene: .; j_gene: TRBJ1-2; CDR3aa: CASSSTAVYGYTF; CDR3nt: TGCGCCAGCAGCTCGACAGCTGTCTATGGCTACACCTTC
abundance: .; v_gene: TRBV9; d_gene: TRBD2; j_gene: TRBJ2-1; CDR3aa: CASSASSGLSYNEQFF; CDR3nt: TGTGCCAGCAGCGCCTCTAGCGGGCTGTCCTACAATGAGCAGTTCTTC
abundance: .; v_gene: TRBV5-1; d_gene: TRBD1; j_gene: TRBJ2-5; CDR3aa: CASSLRDRGETQYF; CDR3nt: TGCGCCAGCAGCTTACGGGACAGGGGAGAGACCCAGTACTTC